The sequence of this T cell receptor beta chain was determined in a study of shared clonotypes between healthy human individuals. Study context: Each donor contributed plates that comprised three CD4 naive, three CD4 memory, two CD8 naive and one CD8 memory. General study points: Naive CD4 clonotypes overlapped across a few donors at approximately 5.5%.

As for this clone: Its antigen is unidentified.

Data came from immunoSEQ multiplex PCR; TCRdb stores just in-frame clones and leaves some out. The table shows hundreds of thousands of clones, with 60% to 75% occurring only once. The CDR3 covers 13 residues. Germline V CDR1 and CDR2: GTSNPN, SVGIG (reference sequence). With V trimmed by 4 bases and J by 7 bases, 10 bases remained unmatched. The V gene is TRBV30, the J gene TRBJ2-7; 7 positions agree with TRBD1. This TCR was recovered from a woman younger than 45 in good health. The sequencing input was memory CD4+ T cells sorted from blood. Subset: CD45RA-negative fraction. CDR3 sequence (DNA): TGTGCCTGGACAGGGGGTATGGAGTGGGAGCAGTACTTC. Translated, it gives CAWTGGMEWEQYF. The full variable domain, its missing parts supplied by reference TRBV30 and TRBJ2-7, is SQTIHQWPATLVQPVGSPLSLECTVEGTSNPNLYWYRQAAGRGLQLLFYSVGIGQISSEVPQNLSASRPQDRQFILSSKKLLLSDSGFYLCAWTGGMEWEQYFGPGTRLTVT.